This T cell receptor (beta chain) was retrieved from a study of blood T cell repertoires in COVID-19. The authors' processing: By means of reference gene primer amplification, nucleated cell counts were estimated. TCRdb's copy holds only in-frame clones and misses some; the assay was immunoSEQ multiplex PCR. The D gene and trimming were derived from the DNA, and the V and J assignments and clone size from that table. Here the sample spans 55,000 to 75,000 clones, around four fifths being singletons. Germline CDR1 reads ENHRY; CDR2 reads SYGVKD. Germline trimming cut 6 bases from V and 4 bases from J; bases unmatched to any gene: 8. The CDR3 is 16 residues long.

The V and J genes are TRBV10-3 and TRBJ2-7; 14 nucleotides align to TRBD2. The origin of this receptor is a human donor in a cohort sampled during active COVID-19. Sequencing was carried out using peripheral blood. The CDR3 protein is CAISDGTSGRWYEQYF. In DNA, the CDR3 is TGTGCCATCAGCGACGGGACTAGCGGGAGATGGTACGAGCAGTACTTC.